The entry that follows covers one T cell receptor beta chain sequence. What it binds is not known. Germline assignment: CDR1 LNHDA and CDR2 SQIVND (reference sequence). The CDR3 extends over 13 amino acids. The V segment lost 5 bases and the J segment 7 bases; nucleotides outside the gene matches: 4. This specimen belongs to a study of cytomegalovirus exposure and HLA in healthy donors. This PCR relied on a set of 60 Vbeta primers and 13 Jbeta primers. Sequencing was performed with immunoSEQ multiplex PCR; in TCRdb, only in-frame clones are kept and a portion is missing. This sample carries 150,000 or so clones, about 79% of them seen once, and the ten largest clones take over 0.6%. Findings and caveats of the study: Among TCR beta chains of equal frequency, HLA-associated ones were more clonally expanded in a later analysis. In most subjects, TCR beta sequences reportedly gave accurate predictions of HLA-A and HLA-B alleles. Across donors, most TCRs were seen rarely, yet some public ones were widespread. Later on, a genetic analysis was performed. It linked a missense variant in DCLRE1C with V- and J-gene trimming of TCR beta.

The clonotype comes from a male donor in good health and CMV-seronegative. The chain recombines TRBV19 with TRBJ1-4; TRBD1 aligns across 7 bases. The sequenced sample consisted of PBMCs. CDR3 sequence: CASSSRDSEKLFF. The CDR3 nucleotides are TGTGCCAGTAGTTCCCGGGACAGTGAAAAACTGTTTTTT.